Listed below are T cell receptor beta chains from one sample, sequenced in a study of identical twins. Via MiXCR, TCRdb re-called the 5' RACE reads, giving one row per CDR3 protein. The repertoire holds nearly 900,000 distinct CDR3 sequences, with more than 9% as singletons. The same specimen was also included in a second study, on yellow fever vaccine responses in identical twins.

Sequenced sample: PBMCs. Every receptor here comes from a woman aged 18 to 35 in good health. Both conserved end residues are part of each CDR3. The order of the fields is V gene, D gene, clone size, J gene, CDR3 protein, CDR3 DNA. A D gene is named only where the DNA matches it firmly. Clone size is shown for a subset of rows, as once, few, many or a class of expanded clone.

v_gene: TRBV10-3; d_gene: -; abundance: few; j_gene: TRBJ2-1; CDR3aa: CAISERQVLNYNEQFF; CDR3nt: TGTGCCATCAGTGAGCGGCAGGTGCTAAACTACAATGAGCAGTTCTTC
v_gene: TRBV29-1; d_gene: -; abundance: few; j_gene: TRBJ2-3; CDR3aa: CSVVSGVRTDTQYF; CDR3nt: TGCAGCGTTGTTTCCGGGGTACGCACAGATACGCAGTATTTT
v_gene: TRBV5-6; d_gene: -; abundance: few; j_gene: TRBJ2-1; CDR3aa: CASSLLTWNEQFF; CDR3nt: TGTGCCAGCAGCTTGTTAACCTGGAATGAGCAGTTCTTC
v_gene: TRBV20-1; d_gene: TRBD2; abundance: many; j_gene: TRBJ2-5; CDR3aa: CSANSGSETQYF; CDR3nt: TGCAGTGCTAATAGCGGGAGTGAGACCCAGTACTTC
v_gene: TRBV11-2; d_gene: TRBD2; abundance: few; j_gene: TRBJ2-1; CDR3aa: CASSLVFGLAGNNEQFF; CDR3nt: TGTGCCAGCAGCTTAGTTTTTGGACTAGCGGGCAACAATGAGCAGTTCTTC
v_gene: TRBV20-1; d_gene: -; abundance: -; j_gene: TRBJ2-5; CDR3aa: CSARGGRDPRETQYF; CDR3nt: TGCAGTGCTAGAGGGGGTCGGGACCCCAGAGAGACCCAGTACTTC
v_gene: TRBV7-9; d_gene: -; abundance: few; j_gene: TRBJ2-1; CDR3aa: CASAAVQGNEQFF; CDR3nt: TGTGCCAGCGCCGCCGTTCAGGGAAATGAGCAGTTCTTC
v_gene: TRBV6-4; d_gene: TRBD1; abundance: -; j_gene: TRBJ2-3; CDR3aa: CASSRQGTVDTQYF; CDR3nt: TGTGCCAGCAGTAGACAGGGGACAGTGGATACGCAGTATTTT
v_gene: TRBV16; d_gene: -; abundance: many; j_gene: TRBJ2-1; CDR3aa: CASTPVVYNEQFF; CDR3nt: TGTGCCAGCACTCCTGTAGTATACAATGAGCAGTTCTTC
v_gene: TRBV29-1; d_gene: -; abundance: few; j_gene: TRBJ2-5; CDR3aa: CSAITGGAETQYF; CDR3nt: TGCAGCGCCATTACGGGGGGCGCAGAGACCCAGTACTTC
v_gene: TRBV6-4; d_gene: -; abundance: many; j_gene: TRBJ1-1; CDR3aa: CASSEWAGENTEAFF; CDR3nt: TGTGCCAGCAGTGAGTGGGCAGGGGAGAACACTGAAGCTTTCTTT
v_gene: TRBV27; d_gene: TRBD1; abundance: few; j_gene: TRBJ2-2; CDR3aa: CASDGRHRGPNTGELFF; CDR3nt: TGTGCCAGCGACGGACGTCACAGGGGTCCGAACACCGGGGAGCTGTTTTTT
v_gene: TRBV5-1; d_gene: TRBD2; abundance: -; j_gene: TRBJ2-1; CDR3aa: CASSQRAGGPYNEQFF; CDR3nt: TGCGCCAGCAGCCAAAGAGCGGGGGGGCCCTACAATGAGCAGTTCTTC
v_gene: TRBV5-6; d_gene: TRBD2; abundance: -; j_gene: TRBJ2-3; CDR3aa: CASSLTPGLARDTQYF; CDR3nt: TGTGCCAGCAGCTTGACCCCCGGACTAGCGCGGGATACGCAGTATTTT
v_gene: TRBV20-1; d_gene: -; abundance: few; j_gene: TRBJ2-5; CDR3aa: CSATVGGEETQYF; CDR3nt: TGCAGTGCTACCGTAGGGGGAGAAGAGACCCAGTACTTC
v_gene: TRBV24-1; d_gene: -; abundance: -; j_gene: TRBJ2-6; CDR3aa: CATSDPPRGLGSGANVLTF; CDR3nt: TGTGCCACCAGTGATCCGCCACGGGGGTTAGGCTCTGGGGCCAACGTCCTGACTTTC
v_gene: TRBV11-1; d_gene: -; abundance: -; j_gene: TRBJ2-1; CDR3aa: CASSNGRDASSYNEQFF; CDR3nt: TGTGCCAGCAGCAACGGGCGAGACGCGAGCTCCTACAATGAGCAGTTCTTC
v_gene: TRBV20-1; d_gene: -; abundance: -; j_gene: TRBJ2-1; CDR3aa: CSAKRELFGEQFF; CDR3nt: TGCAGTGCTAAAAGGGAATTATTTGGTGAGCAGTTCTTC
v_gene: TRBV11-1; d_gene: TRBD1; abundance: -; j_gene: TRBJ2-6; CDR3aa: CASSSWTGGNPGANVLTF; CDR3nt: TGTGCCAGCAGCTCCTGGACAGGGGGAAATCCTGGGGCCAACGTCCTGACTTTC
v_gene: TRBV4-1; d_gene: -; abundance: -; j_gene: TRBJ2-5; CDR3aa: CASSLEYSWQTQYF; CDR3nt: TGCGCCAGCAGCCTCGAATACAGCTGGCAGACCCAGTACTTC
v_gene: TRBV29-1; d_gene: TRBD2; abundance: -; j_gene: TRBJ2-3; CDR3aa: CSVQGLAGSTDTQYF; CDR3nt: TGCAGCGTTCAGGGACTAGCGGGTTCCACAGATACGCAGTATTTT
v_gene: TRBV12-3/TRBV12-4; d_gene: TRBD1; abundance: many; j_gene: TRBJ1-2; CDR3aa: CASSARDRGMGYTF; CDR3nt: TGTGCCAGCAGTGCCCGGGACAGGGGTATGGGCTACACCTTC
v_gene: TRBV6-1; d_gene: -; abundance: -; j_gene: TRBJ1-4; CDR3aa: CASSPPRGRGEEKLFF; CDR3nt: TGTGCCAGCAGTCCCCCCCGGGGGAGGGGCGAGGAAAAACTGTTTTTT
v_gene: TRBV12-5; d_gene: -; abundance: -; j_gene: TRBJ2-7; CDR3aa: CASGLPGREQYF; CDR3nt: TGTGCTAGTGGTTTGCCCGGTAGGGAGCAGTACTTC
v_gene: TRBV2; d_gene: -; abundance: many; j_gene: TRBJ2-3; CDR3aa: CASSWTVGTDTQYF; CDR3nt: TGTGCCAGCAGTTGGACAGTAGGCACAGATACGCAGTATTTT
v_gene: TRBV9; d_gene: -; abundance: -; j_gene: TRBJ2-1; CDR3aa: CASSTSKGTSNPNEQFF; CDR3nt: TGTGCCAGCAGCACCTCCAAGGGAACTTCGAATCCAAATGAGCAGTTCTTC
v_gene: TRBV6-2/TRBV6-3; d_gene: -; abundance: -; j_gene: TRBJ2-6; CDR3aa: CASSYSISSTDLVSGANVLTF; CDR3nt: TGTGCCAGCAGTTACTCTATATCGTCTACGGACCTGGTCTCTGGGGCCAACGTCCTGACTTTC
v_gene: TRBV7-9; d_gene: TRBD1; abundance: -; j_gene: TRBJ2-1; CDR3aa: CASSIRQGDYGEQFF; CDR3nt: TGTGCCAGCAGCATCAGACAGGGGGATTATGGTGAGCAGTTCTTC
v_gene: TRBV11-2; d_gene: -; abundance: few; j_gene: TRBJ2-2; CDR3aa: CASSKSMGDSTLLGELFF; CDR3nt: TGTGCCAGCAGCAAATCAATGGGGGATTCGACACTCCTCGGGGAGCTGTTTTTT
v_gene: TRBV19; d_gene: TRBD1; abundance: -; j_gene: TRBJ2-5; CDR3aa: CASSKRPTGVSETQYF; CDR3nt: TGTGCCAGTAGTAAGAGACCCACAGGGGTCAGCGAGACCCAGTACTTC
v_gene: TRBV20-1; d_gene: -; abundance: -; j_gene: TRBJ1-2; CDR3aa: CSARARTKGYTF; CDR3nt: TGCAGTGCTAGAGCCAGGACTAAGGGCTACACCTTC
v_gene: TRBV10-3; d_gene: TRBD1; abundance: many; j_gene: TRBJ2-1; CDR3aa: CAISARTGVYNEQFF; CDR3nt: TGTGCCATCAGTGCAAGGACAGGCGTCTACAATGAGCAGTTCTTC
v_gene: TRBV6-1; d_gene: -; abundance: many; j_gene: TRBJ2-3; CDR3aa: CASSESAGGRTDTQYF; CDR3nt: TGTGCCAGCAGTGAATCTGCTGGGGGACGCACAGATACGCAGTATTTT
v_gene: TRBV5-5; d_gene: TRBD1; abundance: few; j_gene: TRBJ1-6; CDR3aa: CASSLRDRDRSPLHF; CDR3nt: TGTGCCAGCAGCTTGCGAGACAGGGATCGCTCACCCCTCCACTTT
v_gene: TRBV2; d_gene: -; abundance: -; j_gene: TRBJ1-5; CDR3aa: CASSFDSLNQPQHF; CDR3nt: TGTGCCAGCAGTTTTGACAGTCTAAATCAGCCCCAGCATTTT